The 10 T cell receptor beta chains below all came from one sample that was sequenced in a study of T cells in Graves' hyperthyroidism and ophthalmopathy. The source material, RNA transcripts, was used to amplify TCR beta CDR3 regions. A first-round RT-PCR of the TCR CDR3 used the HTBI primer set. MiXCR, run by TCRdb on the multiplex PCR reads, gives a single entry per CDR3 protein. Of about 540,000 distinct CDR3 sequences listed, roughly 46% were seen once; the top ten hold approximately 8.4%. The sample consisted of peripheral blood or thyroid tissue (not recorded which). The receptors stem from a woman between 18 and 29 years old with Graves' hyperthyroidism.

To note about this clonotype: A read error may be the cause here, since a much bigger clone is one base away. The rearrangement uses TRBV19 and TRBJ1-5; weak D call: TRBD1 (5 bases). CDR3 length equals 16 residues. V was clipped by 5 bases and J by 5 bases, with 19 bases between them. CDR1 is LNHDA and CDR2 is SQIVND in the germline V gene (reference sequence). CDR3 nucleotides: TGTGCCAGTAGTGGGGCCTCGGTAGGGGCTGATCAGCCCCAGCATTTT. Its protein is CASSGASVGADQPQHF.

V is TRBV24-1 and J is TRBJ2-3, with D possibly TRBD2 on 6 matching bases. The CDR3 sequence is 18 residues long. The ends were cut back, 3 bases at V and 3 bases at J, with 21 bases in the middle. Germline V gene lookup returns CDR1 KGHDR and CDR2 SFDVKD. CDR3 sequence: CATSDPIPISGGTDTQYF. In DNA, the CDR3 is TGTGCCACCAGTGATCCTATCCCGATTAGCGGAGGTACAGATACGCAGTATTTT.

The chain combines TRBV11-2 with TRBJ2-7; 8 positions agree with TRBD1. Per the germline V gene, CDR1 is SGHAT and CDR2 is FQNNGV. CDR3 length: 15 residues. With 5 bases clipped from V and 3 bases from J, the junction kept 9 bases outside the gene matches. DNA for the CDR3: TGTGCCAGCAGCCTCCTCCAGGGGGCGGGCTACGAGCAGTACTTC. Encoded protein: CASSLLQGAGYEQYF.

The chain uses TRBV24-1 and TRBJ2-5; TRBD2 aligns across 8 bases. This CDR3 spans 16 amino acids. Germline V CDR1 and CDR2: KGHDR, SFDVKD. Losses at the gene ends were 2 bases for V and 1 base for J; bases not matched to a gene: 5. The chain's CDR3 is CATSDSVAGFQETQYF. Written as DNA, the CDR3 is TGTGCCACCAGTGATTCGGTAGCGGGATTCCAAGAGACCCAGTACTTC.

In its sample, this clonotype was seen many times. The chain carries TRBV20-1 and TRBJ1-2; D is unresolved. Germline V gives CDR1 DFQATT, CDR2 SNEGSKA (reference sequence). The CDR3 runs 12 residues. V was trimmed by 6 bases and J by 4 bases, leaving 12 bases between them. This CDR3 is CSATAPSYGYTF. The CDR3 DNA reads TGCAGTGCCACGGCCCCTAGCTATGGCTACACCTTC.

The rearrangement uses TRBV10-3 and TRBJ2-2, with a possible D match to TRBD1 (6 bases). This CDR3 has 18 residues. V dropped 3 bases and J dropped 3 bases, with 20 bases sitting between them. Germline V gene data show CDR1 as ENHRY and CDR2 as SYGVKD. This CDR3 reads CAISDPGHSYGYTGELFF. CDR3 nucleotides: TGTGCCATCAGTGATCCGGGACACAGCTATGGCTACACCGGGGAGCTGTTTTTT.

In the case of this clonotype: The CDR3 end shows no conserved phenylalanine or tryptophan, and so a read error is likely. V is TRBV28 and J is TRBJ2-7; 10 bases fit TRBD2. This CDR3 is built from 14 residues. Trimming cost V 4 bases and J 5 bases; bases outside gene matches: 5. The germline CDR1 and CDR2 sequences are MDHEN and SYDVKM. CDR3: CASSSHSGRDEQYL. In nucleotides, the CDR3 is TGTGCCAGCAGTTCTCACAGCGGGAGGGACGAGCAGTACCTC.

Of note for this clonotype: This clone may be a read error of a much larger clone one base away. This chain links TRBV12-3 or TRBV12-4 with TRBJ2-7; 14 bases line up with TRBD2. The CDR3 runs 19 residues. The CDR3 nucleotides read TGTGCTAGTGGTTTGGCGACCGGGACTAGCGGGAGATGGTCCTGCGAGCAGTACTTC. It yields the protein CASGLATGTSGRWSCEQYF.

Turning to this clonotype: A much larger clone is a single base away; this may be a read error. J is TRBJ1-4 and V is TRBV4-1; the D gene is possibly TRBD1 (6 bases). This CDR3 spans 15 amino acids. CDR1 and CDR2 from the germline V gene are MGHRA and YSYEKL. The ends were cut back, 5 bases at V and 7 bases at J, with 17 bases in the middle. This CDR3 is CASSIQQGAREKLFF. CDR3 DNA: TGCGCCAGCAGCATCCAACAGGGCGCCCGTGAAAAACTGTTTTTT.

To note about this clonotype: A much more abundant neighbour one base away suggests this may be a read error. The chain uses TRBV3-1 and TRBJ2-7, with D tentatively TRBD1 (6 bases). Looked up from germline, CDR1 is LGHDT and CDR2 is YNNKEL (reference sequence). V dropped 11 bases and J dropped 6 bases, with 14 bases sitting between them. This CDR3 has 11 residues. CDR3 nucleotide sequence: TGTGCCGGCGGCAGGGGATCCGAGCAGTACTTC. Its translation: CAGGRGSEQYF.